These T cell receptor beta chains were read from a single sample in a study of early T cells in non-severe SARS-CoV-2 infection. TCRdb redid the calling of the 5' RACE reads with MiXCR, one entry per CDR3 protein. The table lists tens of thousands of distinct CDR3 sequences, 12% of them singletons. The sample was whole blood. These TCRs come from an adult who was a healthcare worker with PCR-confirmed SARS-CoV-2 infection or an uninfected control (not recorded which). CDR3s include the opening cysteine and the closing phenylalanine or tryptophan. D genes are given only for firm matches. For some rows the clone size is stated as once, few or many, or as a class when expanded; others skip it.

TRBJ2-2,TRBD1,many,16,TRBV9,TGTGCCAGCAGCGCCTCTTCAGGGGGTCTGGGCGGGGAGCTGTTTTTT,CASSASSGGLGGELFF
TRBJ2-5,.,.,13,TRBV20-1,TGCAGTGCTAGAGATGTGACAAAAGAGACCCAGTACTTC,CSARDVTKETQYF
TRBJ2-5,.,few,15,TRBV7-8,TGTGCCAGCAGCTTGCCGGGCCAAGGCCAAGAGACCCAGTACTTC,CASSLPGQGQETQYF
TRBJ1-1,TRBD1,.,13,TRBV5-1,TGCGCCAGCAGCTTGGGGACAGGCGGTGAAGCTTTCTTT,CASSLGTGGEAFF
TRBJ1-6,.,many,14,TRBV12-3/TRBV12-4,TGTGCCAGCAGACTGGACAGTTCTAATTCACCCCTCCACTTT,CASRLDSSNSPLHF
TRBJ1-1,.,many,13,TRBV7-2,TGTGCCAGCAGCTTAGATCCCCCGCGGGAGGCTTTCTTT,CASSLDPPREAFF
TRBJ2-1,.,.,17,TRBV12-3/TRBV12-4,TGTGCCAGCAGTCTACGGTGGGGCCACCTCTCCTACAATGAGCAGTTCTTC,CASSLRWGHLSYNEQFF
TRBJ2-3,TRBD2,.,16,TRBV12-3/TRBV12-4,TGTGCCAGCAGTCCAGGGACTACTTCGCACACAGATACGCAGTATTTT,CASSPGTTSHTDTQYF
TRBJ2-3,.,many,18,TRBV7-3,TGTGCCAGCAGCTTAAGTCTAGCGAAGGATACTAGCACAGATACGCAGTATTTT,CASSLSLAKDTSTDTQYF
TRBJ2-7,.,.,10,TRBV28,TGTGCCAGCAGCGCCTACGAGCAGTACTTC,CASSAYEQYF
TRBJ2-3,.,many,11,TRBV12-3/TRBV12-4,TGTGCCAGCAGTCTAGGAGACACGCAGTATTTT,CASSLGDTQYF
TRBJ1-1,.,.,12,TRBV20-1,TGCAGTGCTAGGGTCGCTATTGAGAGCTCTTTCTTT,CSARVAIESSFF
TRBJ1-1,.,.,14,TRBV28,TGTGCCAGCAGTTTAATGGAGATTAACACTGAAGCTTTCTTT,CASSLMEINTEAFF
TRBJ1-4,TRBD1,many,15,TRBV7-9,TGTGCCAGCAGCCCCGGGGACAGGGTTAATGAAAAACTGTTTTTT,CASSPGDRVNEKLFF
TRBJ2-3,.,once,15,TRBV20-1,TGCAGTGCTGGGGGCCAGGGGTTCCTCACAGATACGCAGTATTTT,CSAGGQGFLTDTQYF
TRBJ1-5,.,many,14,TRBV6-6,TGTGCCAGCAGTTACTCCGGGGACCCCCAGCCCCAGCATTTT,CASSYSGDPQPQHF
TRBJ2-5,.,many,16,TRBV11-2,TGTGCCAGCAGCTTAGGCAGGGACCAGCTCCAAGAGACCCAGTACTTC,CASSLGRDQLQETQYF
TRBJ1-1,.,many,13,TRBV12-3/TRBV12-4,TGTGCCAGCAAATCAGGGATGGTGGCTGAAGCTTTCTTT,CASKSGMVAEAFF